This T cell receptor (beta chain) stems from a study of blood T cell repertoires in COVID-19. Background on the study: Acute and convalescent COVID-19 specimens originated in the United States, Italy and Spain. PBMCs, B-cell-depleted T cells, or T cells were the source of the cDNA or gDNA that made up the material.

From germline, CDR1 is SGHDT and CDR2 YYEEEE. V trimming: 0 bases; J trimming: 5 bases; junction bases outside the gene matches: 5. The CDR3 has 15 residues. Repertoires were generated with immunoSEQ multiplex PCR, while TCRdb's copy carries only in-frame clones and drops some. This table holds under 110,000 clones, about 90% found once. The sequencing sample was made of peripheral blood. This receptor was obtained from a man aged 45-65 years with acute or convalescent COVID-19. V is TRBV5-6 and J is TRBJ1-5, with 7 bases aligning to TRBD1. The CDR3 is CASSLGSRGDQPQHF. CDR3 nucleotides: TGTGCCAGCAGCTTGGGGAGCAGGGGGGATCAGCCCCAGCATTTT.